This entry concerns a single T cell receptor beta chain. This clonotype was observed a single time. Its antigen is still unknown. Base qualities are missing; no much larger clone stands one base away. One read offers little support. The entry originates in a study of vaccination and CD4 T cells after COVID-19 (dated by TCRdb to between 2021 and 2022). Turning to the overall study: Every convalescent patient had a positive nasal swab PCR test for SARS-CoV-2, with mild disease in 8 to 10 patients and severe disease in one. Post-vaccine blood samples were taken a median of roughly 72 days after the second vaccine dose, with a range of 14 to 241 days. Post-COVID blood samples were collected from convalescent patients a median of about 92 days after diagnosis, with a range of roughly 35 to 170 days. For stimulating the cultures, overlapping spike peptide pools were used, derived from SARS-CoV-2 as well as from the common cold coronaviruses HCoV-NL63, HCoV-OC43 and HCoV-229E. Participants got two doses of the Pfizer-BioNTech BNT162b2 vaccine (n=8) or two doses of the Moderna mRNA-1273 vaccine (n=2). In the convalescent cohort there were six males and four females, among whom were two Hispanic individuals, seven Caucasians, two Asians and one multiracial person. Control cultures used a CEFX viral epitope pool as positive control, an HIV-1 Nef peptide pool as negative control, or no peptide. In under twelve COVID-19 convalescent patients and a few infection-naive healthy vaccine recipients, researchers compared the spike-specific CD4+ TCR repertoire from before mRNA vaccination with the repertoire from after. Broad study findings and their caveats: Only a relatively small number of convalescent patients were included in the study, and early timepoints following natural infection were not analyzed. In convalescent patients, a median around 86% of post-vaccine SARS-CoV-2-reactive clones were detected only after vaccination, and vaccine-specific priming was suggested by this finding. Of the vaccine-specific clones in convalescent patients, 304 of 307, or nearly all, reacted only to SARS-CoV-2 spike and did not cross-react with common cold coronaviruses. The median count of SARS-CoV-2-reactive clonotypes went up from about 23 after infection to a few dozen after vaccination, although the change was not significant.

According to the study, the label for this sample's treatment or condition signals: roughly ten-day PBMC culture with coronavirus spike peptide pools or control peptides (ViraFEST assay). The ViraFEST assay was used in the study, in which antigen-specific T cells were expanded with peptide pools and expanded clonotypes were subsequently identified by TCR sequencing. The convalescent patients' positive SARS-CoV-2 PCR tests fell between March and December 2020, which was before the Alpha, Beta and Delta variants emerged in the United States. Each well held about 1.8 million PBMCs cultured with roughly 10 ug/ml peptide pools in IMDM containing around 5% human AB serum and approximately 10 IU/ml IL-2. Half of the culture medium was replaced with fresh IL-2-containing medium on days 3 and 7. Once the cells had been in culture for around 10 days, the EasySep CD4+ T cell isolation kit was used to isolate CD4+ T cells by negative selection. Ficoll-Paque Plus gradient centrifugation was used to isolate PBMCs from whole blood, and the isolated PBMCs were then either used fresh or cryopreserved at -140C. In general, triplicate wells were set up for every culture condition.

Including cysteine and phenylalanine, the CDR3 has 15 amino acids. The CDR3 DNA has 45 bases and is translated from base 1. V is cut by 0 bases and J by 4 bases, and the space between the germline ends is 13 bases. Reading the germline V gene (reference sequence) gives CDR1 DFQATT and CDR2 SNEGSKA. Library generation was performed with PCR. DNA from cultured CD4+ T cells underwent TCR sequencing with the Oncomine TCR Beta short-read assay at the Johns Hopkins FTIC core. Genomic DNA was extracted from the cultured CD4+ T cells with the QIAamp micro DNA kit. Oncomine TCR Beta libraries from cultured CD4+ T cells were pooled using unique dual indexes and sequenced on an Illumina iSeq 100. In the authors' own workflow: Non-productive sequences were removed, and CDR3s that did not start with C, did not end with F or W, or were shorter than 7 amino acids were discarded. The MANAFEST web application was used to identify antigen-specific clonotypes by comparing peptide-stimulated wells against reference wells and other culture wells. Positive clones required FDR below 0.05, an odds ratio above 5, and productive frequency above 0.1% in at least two of three replicate wells. A clonotype was classed as cross-reactive if the clonotype showed significant expansion both in SARS-CoV-2 spike wells and in at least one common cold coronavirus spike condition. Using R version 3.6.1, CDR3 homology was evaluated through Levenshtein distances (stringdist) along with unrooted phylogenetic trees (ape). Through fastp at Q25 and MiXCR, TCRdb rebuilt clones from the public reads, retaining in-frame beta chains. Rows with a matching CDR3 protein are joined into one entry that keeps the most common DNA and genes. For this entry, the V and J calls and clone size follow TCRdb and not the study's own pipeline. For this sample the table gives approximately 15,000 distinct CDR3 sequences, of which roughly 66% were detected only once. The top ten constitute around 10% of the sample.

The TCR comes from a human donor who had recovered from COVID-19. Recombination linked TRBV20-1 to TRBJ1-3; the D segment cannot be called with confidence. The sequenced material came from CD4+ T cells from blood, cultured in vitro. The bases are TGCAGTGCTAGAGAAGGGATCAGACCCGGAAACACCATATATTTT. It translates to CSAREGIRPGNTIYF.